One and the same sample provided the 22 T cell receptor beta chains below, sequenced in a study of OX40 agonist ivuxolimab in advanced cancers. The protocol was immunoSEQ multiplex PCR, while the TCRdb copy is restricted to in-frame clones and leaves out a portion. This table holds some 95,000 clones, about 85% found once. This material consisted of CD4+ or CD8+ T cells sorted from blood, taken in a trial of the OX40 agonist ivuxolimab. The receptor set was obtained from an adult with an advanced solid tumor such as melanoma, head and neck, liver or kidney cancer.

Here the CDR3 DNA reads TGTGCCAGCAGTGGAGGACAGGGTTGGAATGAGCAGTTCTTC. Translation gives CASSGGQGWNEQFF. The rearrangement links TRBV9 to TRBJ2-1; 8 bases agree with TRBD1. The CDR3 is 14 residues long. The germline V gene has CDR1 SGDLS and CDR2 YYNGEE. The J segment lost 7 bases and the V segment lost 5 bases, leaving 8 bases of the junction unmatched.

This chain joins TRBV10-1 and TRBJ2-5; a weak D match, TRBD2 (5 bases). V was trimmed by 4 bases and J by 3 bases, leaving 9 bases between them. The CDR3 has 13 amino acids. Germline CDR1 is WNHNN and CDR2 is SYGVQD (reference sequence). The CDR3 DNA follows: TGCGCCAGCAGTGCGGGGATGGAAGAGACCCAGTACTTC. Residues: CASSAGMEETQYF.

The V gene is TRBV6-5, the J gene TRBJ2-5; the D gene could be TRBD1 or TRBD2 (5 bases each). Germline V CDR1 and CDR2: MNHEY, SVGAGI. The CDR3 contains 13 residues. V was cut by 4 bases and J by 4 bases, with 10 bases left in between. In DNA, the CDR3 is TGTGCCAGCAGTTGGGACCGTAGAGAGACCCAGTACTTC. As protein: CASSWDRRETQYF.

V usage is TRBV29-1 and J usage is TRBJ1-1; tentative D call: TRBD1 (5 bases). The germline CDR1 and CDR2 sequences are SQVTM and ANQGSEA. V shed 6 bases and J shed 4 bases, with 9 bases lying between them. CDR3 size: 11 residues. The CDR3 sequence: CSVAGITEAFF. The CDR3 coding sequence is TGCAGCGTGGCAGGGATCACTGAAGCTTTCTTT. The entire variable domain, with the rest obtained from reference TRBV29-1 and TRBJ1-1, is as follows: SAVISQKPSRDICQRGTSLTIQCQVDSQVTMMFWYRQQPGQSLTLIATANQGSEATYESGFVIDKFPISRPNLTFSTLTVSNMSPEDSSIYLCSVAGITEAFFGQGTRLTVV.

The chain is built from TRBV10-1 and TRBJ2-1; 8 nucleotides align to TRBD2. Trimming took 4 bases from V and 7 from J; bases not matched to a gene: 6. This CDR3 has 14 residues. CDR1 and CDR2 (germline): WNHNN, SYGVQD (reference sequence). CDR3 protein: CASSAAGDKNEQFF. The CDR3 DNA sequence: TGCGCCAGCAGTGCAGCGGGAGACAAAAATGAGCAGTTCTTC.

This chain uses TRBV27 with TRBJ1-2, with D perhaps matching TRBD1 (6 bases). The CDR3 is made up of 12 amino acids. V was shortened by 10 bases and J by 6 bases, with 15 bases between the two germline ends. Looked up from germline, CDR1 is MNHEY and CDR2 is SMNVEV (reference sequence). CDR3 sequence: CATWGGAHGYTF. In nucleotides, the CDR3 is TGTGCCACCTGGGGGGGGGCGCATGGCTACACCTTC.

The chain joins TRBV9 to TRBJ2-3, with 10 bases aligning to TRBD2. The V and J ends lost 2 bases and 4 bases, in that order; junction bases with no gene match: 1. The length of the CDR3 is 14 residues. From germline, CDR1 is SGDLS and CDR2 YYNGEE. The DNA for the CDR3 is TGTGCCAGCAGCGTTCTAGCGGGGGCAGATACGCAGTATTTT. This gives the protein CASSVLAGADTQYF.

The chain has TRBV4-2 and TRBJ2-1; D gene uncertain. Germline lookup yields CDR1 LGHNA and CDR2 YNFKEQ. V was clipped by 1 base and J by 0 bases, with 10 bases between them. The CDR3 length is 16 residues. CDR3 protein: CASSQAAISSYNEQFF. In nucleotides, the CDR3 is TGTGCCAGCAGCCAAGCTGCGATTAGCTCCTACAATGAGCAGTTCTTC.

This chain's CDR3 is CASRQGAGYEQYF. The CDR3 DNA follows: TGTGCCAGCAGACAGGGGGCAGGGTACGAGCAGTACTTC. This chain connects TRBV6-5 to TRBJ2-7; 9 bases align to TRBD1. The junction had 4 bases not matched to a gene; V was cut back by 6 bases and J by 4 bases. Germline V lookup: CDR1 MNHEY, CDR2 SVGAGI. The CDR3 spans 13 residues.

The V call is TRBV6-6, the J call TRBJ2-7; 7 nucleotides match TRBD1. The CDR3 has 15 residues. Germline V gene data show CDR1 as MNHNY and CDR2 as SVGAGI (reference sequence). V was pared by 2 bases and J by 5 bases, with 9 bases of the junction left unmatched. The CDR3 region has the DNA TGTGCCAGCAGTTACAAAACAGGGGCCGGGGACGAGCAGTACTTC. Translating it yields CASSYKTGAGDEQYF.

The V and J genes are TRBV5-4 and TRBJ1-3; D not resolved. The V and J ends lost 4 bases and 0 bases respectively, with 11 bases between them. CDR1 and CDR2 from the germline V gene are SGHNT and YYREEE (reference sequence). The CDR3 has 15 amino acids. As DNA, the CDR3 is TGTGCCAGCAGCCAAGATCAAGGCTCTGGAAACACCATATATTTT. Protein product: CASSQDQGSGNTIYF.

This chain connects TRBV7-2 to TRBJ2-1, with D possibly called TRBD1 or TRBD2 (6 bases each). The V gene lost 5 bases and the J gene lost 8 bases, with 22 bases spanning the gap. Germline values: CDR1 SGHTA, CDR2 FQGNSA. CDR3 size: 16 residues. In DNA, the CDR3 is TGTGCCAGCAGCGTTCACAGGGTGGAGGGGTTGGATGAGCAGTTCTTC. It encodes CASSVHRVEGLDEQFF.

This chain joins TRBV12-2 and TRBJ2-2. TRBV12-2 constitutes a pseudogene. The CDR3 length is 16 residues. The CDR3 DNA follows: TGTGCAAGTCGCTTATACCCCACCCGAAAGTTGAGGGAGCTGTTTTTT. Protein product: CASRLYPTRKLRELFF.

The chain uses TRBV28 and TRBJ2-7; D uncertain. V was trimmed by 8 bases and J by 7 bases, leaving 15 bases between them. CDR1 and CDR2 from the germline V gene are MDHEN and SYDVKM. There are 12 residues in the CDR3. The CDR3 is CASGSFPREQYF. In DNA, the CDR3 is TGTGCCAGCGGAAGCTTCCCTAGAGAGCAGTACTTC.

The rearrangement uses TRBV11-2 and TRBJ2-3, with D maybe TRBD2 (5 bases). The V end lost 5 bases, the J end lost 5 bases, and 20 bases lay between the germline ends. The CDR3 covers 16 residues. CDR1 is SGHAT, CDR2 FQNNGV, per germline. The CDR3: CASSAASQVEGDTQYF. The CDR3 DNA reads TGTGCCAGCAGCGCAGCTAGCCAGGTGGAAGGAGATACGCAGTATTTT.

This clone was seen just once. V is TRBV28 and J is TRBJ2-7; 11 bases map to TRBD2. J was trimmed by 4 bases and V by 5 bases; bases with no gene match: 7. Germline values: CDR1 MDHEN, CDR2 SYDVKM. This CDR3 spans 15 amino acids. This chain's CDR3 is CASSPPGLAEYEQYF. The CDR3 DNA is TGTGCCAGCAGTCCTCCGGGACTAGCGGAGTACGAGCAGTACTTC.

V usage is TRBV19 and J usage is TRBJ2-3; D may be TRBD1 (5 bases). The germline V and J ends were trimmed by 10 bases and 5 bases, with 22 bases remaining between them. There are 15 residues in the CDR3. Germline V gene data show CDR1 as LNHDA and CDR2 as SQIVND (reference sequence). DNA of the CDR3: TGTGCCACTTCCCCCAAGGGGCAGTTCGGAGATACGCAGTATTTT. Its translation: CATSPKGQFGDTQYF.

V is TRBV5-8 and J is TRBJ2-4, with a weak D call TRBD2 (5 bases). Per the germline V gene, CDR1 is SGHTS and CDR2 is YDEGEE. Trimming left V 1 base short and J 7 bases short, with 12 bases between. The CDR3 consists of 14 residues. The CDR3: CASSLTGSRNIQYF. DNA of the CDR3: TGTGCCAGCAGCTTGACGGGGAGTCGTAACATTCAGTACTTC.

The chain uses TRBV18 and TRBJ2-5, with D possibly matching TRBD2 (5 bases). The CDR3 is 15 amino acids. The V and J ends lost 0 bases and 5 bases respectively, with 13 bases between them. Germline V lookup: CDR1 KGHSH, CDR2 LQKENI. In DNA, the CDR3 is TGTGCCAGCTCACCACCGGTGGGAAGGGAGGAGACCCAGTACTTC. Amino acids: CASSPPVGREETQYF.

The rearrangement uses TRBV5-6 and TRBJ2-7; D is undetermined. V was clipped by 4 bases and J by 6 bases, with 14 bases between them. The CDR3 sequence is 13 residues long. The V gene's germline CDR1 is SGHDT and CDR2 YYEEEE. The CDR3 is CASSPPAGFEQYF. CDR3 bases: TGTGCCAGCAGCCCCCCGGCAGGCTTCGAGCAGTACTTC.

A few counts support this clone. This rearrangement joins TRBV5-5 to TRBJ1-2; D is possibly TRBD1 (5 bases). V was shortened by 5 bases and J by 4 bases, with 9 bases between the two germline ends. Germline CDR1 is SGHKS and CDR2 is YYEKEE (reference sequence). The CDR3 is 12 amino acids. DNA of the CDR3: TGTGCCAGCAGTATGGGGCTCTATGGCTACACCTTC. This gives the protein CASSMGLYGYTF.

The chain joins TRBV5-1 to TRBJ2-3, with no clear D. The V gene's germline CDR1 is SGHRS and CDR2 YFSETQ. This CDR3 has 16 residues. Trimming removed 5 bases from V and 2 bases from J, with 18 bases in between. CDR3 coding DNA: TGCGCCAGCAGGGCCATGTTGGGTGGATACACAGATACGCAGTATTTT. It translates to CASRAMLGGYTDTQYF.